The rows below give T cell receptor beta chains drawn from one sample of a study of T cell responses to AZD1222 COVID-19 vaccine. TCRdb's copy holds only in-frame clones and misses some; the assay was immunoSEQ multiplex PCR. Of 120,000 to 150,000 clones listed, 88% are singletons. This material consisted of peripheral blood, taken 28 days after the second dose of the MenACWY control vaccine. These receptor sequences come from an adult who received the MenACWY meningococcal vaccine as a control. Both conserved end residues are part of each CDR3. The order of the fields is D gene, V gene, J gene, clone size, CDR3 DNA, CDR3 protein. A D gene is named only where the DNA matches it firmly. The size entry is marked missing in some rows and otherwise reads once, few, many or a size class.

TRBD2	TRBV14	TRBJ2-3	.	TGTGCCAGCAGCCAAGCCAGGACTAGCGCTTCAGATACGCAGTATTTT	CASSQARTSASDTQYF
.	TRBV6-5	TRBJ1-5	.	TGTGCCAGCAGTCCCCCAGGGGCTGGGCAACCCCAGCATTTT	CASSPPGAGQPQHF
.	TRBV7-2	TRBJ1-2	.	TGTGCCAGCAGCGTAGACAGTGATGGCTACACCTTC	CASSVDSDGYTF
TRBD2	TRBV9	TRBJ2-1	.	TGTGCCAGCGGGACTAGCGGGGTCAATGAGCAGTTCTTC	CASGTSGVNEQFF
TRBD2	TRBV5-6	TRBJ2-7	few	TGTGCCAGCAGCCTAAGCGGGAGGTACTACGAGCAGTACTTC	CASSLSGRYYEQYF
.	TRBV6-5	TRBJ1-1	.	TGTGCCAGCAGTTACTCGACCCGGACGTGGCCCACTGAAGCTTTCTTT	CASSYSTRTWPTEAFF
.	TRBV11-2	TRBJ2-1	.	TGTGCCAGCAGCCAACAAGGGAGCTCCTACAATGAGCAGTTCTTC	CASSQQGSSYNEQFF
.	TRBV7-3	TRBJ1-1	.	TGTGCCAGCAGCTTAAAAGGTTCAGGGGCCACTGAAGCTTTCTTT	CASSLKGSGATEAFF
.	TRBV6-2/TRBV6-3	TRBJ2-2	.	TGTGCCAGCAGTAACTACAGGGTTGGCACCGGGGAGCTGTTTTTT	CASSNYRVGTGELFF
TRBD1	TRBV13	TRBJ1-1	.	TGTGCCAGCAGATATGAACAGGGGGGGAACACTGAAGCTTTCTTT	CASRYEQGGNTEAFF
.	TRBV5-6	TRBJ2-2	.	TGTGCCAGCAGCCGTATGAACACCGGGGAGCTGTTTTTT	CASSRMNTGELFF
TRBD1	TRBV11-3	TRBJ2-5	.	TGTGCCAGCAGCTCCGGGACAGGGGGCGGGAAATTGGAGACCCAGTACTTC	CASSSGTGGGKLETQYF
TRBD1	TRBV6-4	TRBJ2-2	.	TGTGCCAGCAAGGACAGGCCGGACACCGGGGAGCTGTTTTTT	CASKDRPDTGELFF
TRBD2	TRBV11-3	TRBJ2-7	.	TGTGCCAGCAGCTTAGCACTAGCGGGAAGCGAGCAGTACTTC	CASSLALAGSEQYF
TRBD1	TRBV28	TRBJ2-1	few	TGTGCCAGCAGTTTTTCAGGGGGCGATGAGCAGTTCTTC	CASSFSGGDEQFF
.	TRBV24-1	TRBJ2-7	.	TGTGCCACCAGTGACGGTGTCGGCAACTACGAGCAGTACTTC	CATSDGVGNYEQYF
.	TRBV5-1	TRBJ1-5	.	TGCGCCAGCAGCCCGGCGGGACAAAGAAATCAGCCCCAGCATTTT	CASSPAGQRNQPQHF
.	TRBV5-1	TRBJ2-6	.	TGCGCCAGCTCGGGGGTCTCTGGGGCCAACGTCCTGACTTTC	CASSGVSGANVLTF
TRBD2	TRBV28	TRBJ2-2	.	TGTGCCAGCACCGAGTGGGGATGGGCTAGCGGCACCGGGGAGCTGTTTTTT	CASTEWGWASGTGELFF
.	TRBV11-3	TRBJ2-3	.	TGTGCCAGCACCACGGGGGGCGCAACTGATACGCAGTATTTT	CASTTGGATDTQYF
.	TRBV12-3/TRBV12-4	TRBJ1-1	.	TGTGCCAGCAGCTCAGAGGGAGGGACAATAGCTTTCTTT	CASSSEGGTIAFF
TRBD2	TRBV29-1	TRBJ2-5	.	TGCAGCGTTGACGCGGGAGGGGGGGAGACCCAGTACTTC	CSVDAGGGETQYF
.	TRBV7-9	TRBJ1-4	.	TGTGCCAGCAGCTTATTGAGTGGCAGGGTCCTTGCAACTAATGAAAAACTGTTTTTT	CASSLLSGRVLATNEKLFF
TRBD1	TRBV4-3	TRBJ1-4	.	TGCGCCAGCAGCCAAGATAGGGACGACAGGGGGGCCTCTAATGAAAAACTGTTTTTT	CASSQDRDDRGASNEKLFF
.	TRBV30	TRBJ1-6	.	TGTGCCTGGAGTGTGGGTAGTTACTCACCCCTCCACTTT	CAWSVGSYSPLHF
.	TRBV29-1	TRBJ1-1	.	TGCAGCGTTGCGGGGGGACGGGGGAACACTGAAGCTTTCTTT	CSVAGGRGNTEAFF
.	TRBV6-2/TRBV6-3	TRBJ2-6	.	TGTGCCAGCAGTTACCCCCCGGGATACTCTGGGGCCAACGTCCTGACTTTC	CASSYPPGYSGANVLTF
.	TRBV19	TRBJ1-4	.	TGTGCCAGTAGTATAGAAACGGGACGGGCCAGGGAAAAACTGTTTTTT	CASSIETGRAREKLFF
.	TRBV2	TRBJ1-5	.	TGTGCCAGCAGTGAGTCGGGGCAGGTGGCCAATCAGCCCCAGCATTTT	CASSESGQVANQPQHF
.	TRBV27	TRBJ1-6	.	TGTGCCAGCAGTTTATTGCCCCGGGGCCCCGAAGGGGACCATAATTCACCCCTCCACTTT	CASSLLPRGPEGDHNSPLHF
.	TRBV7-8	TRBJ2-7	.	TGTGCCAGCAGATCATTTGGCGGGGCCACCTACGAGCAGTACTTC	CASRSFGGATYEQYF
.	TRBV7-8	TRBJ2-1	.	TGTGCCAGCAGCTTAAATCTACAGGGTTCGTATGAGCAGTTCTTC	CASSLNLQGSYEQFF
.	TRBV27	TRBJ2-3	.	TGTGCCAGCATCAGTGGGGCGCCATGGGCAGATACGCAGTATTTT	CASISGAPWADTQYF
TRBD1	TRBV20-1	TRBJ1-4	once	TGCAGTGCTAGTCACGGGACAGGGGATACACGAGCAACTAATGAAAAACTGTTTTTT	CSASHGTGDTRATNEKLFF
.	TRBV18	TRBJ1-4	.	TGTGCCAGCTCCCACGGACGGGGGGGTGAAAAACTGTTTTTT	CASSHGRGGEKLFF
.	TRBV7-9	TRBJ2-5	once	TGTGCCAGCAGCTTAATGGCCCAAGAGACCCAGTACTTC	CASSLMAQETQYF
TRBD1	TRBV5-5	TRBJ1-5	.	TGTGCCAGCAGCTTGGCCGTCCCAGGGGGGAATAGCAATCAGCCCCAGCATTTT	CASSLAVPGGNSNQPQHF
TRBD1	TRBV19	TRBJ1-6	.	TGTGCCAGTAGTTTTCCGGGACAGGGGAGAGGGTCACCCCTCCACTTT	CASSFPGQGRGSPLHF
.	TRBV7-3	TRBJ1-2	.	TGTGCCAGCAGCCAAGACCATCGGACCGAGGGTGGCTACACCTTC	CASSQDHRTEGGYTF
.	TRBV11-3	TRBJ2-1	.	TGTGCCAGCAGCTTTCGACAAGGCTCCTACAATGAGCAGTTCTTC	CASSFRQGSYNEQFF
TRBD1	TRBV4-3	TRBJ2-7	once	TGCGCCAGCAGCCAGAAAGTACAGGGGGCTGAGCAGTACTTC	CASSQKVQGAEQYF